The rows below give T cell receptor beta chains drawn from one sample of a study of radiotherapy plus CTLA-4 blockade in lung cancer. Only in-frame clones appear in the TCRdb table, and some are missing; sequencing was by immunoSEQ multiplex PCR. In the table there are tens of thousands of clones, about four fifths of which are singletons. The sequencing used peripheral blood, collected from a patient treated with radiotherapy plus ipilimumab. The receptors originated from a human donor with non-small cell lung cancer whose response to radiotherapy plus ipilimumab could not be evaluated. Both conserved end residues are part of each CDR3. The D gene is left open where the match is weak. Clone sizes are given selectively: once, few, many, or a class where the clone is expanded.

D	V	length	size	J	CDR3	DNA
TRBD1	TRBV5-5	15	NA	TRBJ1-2	CASSLYQGANYGYTF	TGTGCCAGCAGCTTATACCAGGGGGCTAACTATGGCTACACCTTC
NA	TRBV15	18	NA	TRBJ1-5	CATSRGPRGGDSNQPQHF	TGTGCCACCAGCAGAGGTCCCAGGGGTGGGGATAGCAATCAGCCCCAGCATTTT
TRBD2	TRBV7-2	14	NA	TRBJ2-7	CASSLGLATYEQYF	TGTGCCAGCAGCTTGGGACTAGCAACCTACGAGCAGTACTTC
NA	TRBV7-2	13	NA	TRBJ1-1	CASSLALKTEAFF	TGTGCCAGCAGCTTAGCGCTAAAGACTGAAGCTTTCTTT
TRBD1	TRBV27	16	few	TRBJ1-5	CASSPWTGKTNQPQHF	TGTGCCAGCAGTCCCTGGACAGGGAAGACCAATCAGCCCCAGCATTTT
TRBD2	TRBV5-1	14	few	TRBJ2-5	CASSQGLAGETQYF	TGCGCCAGCAGCCAAGGACTAGCGGGAGAGACCCAGTACTTC
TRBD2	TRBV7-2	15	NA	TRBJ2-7	CASSFKREGSYEQYF	TGTGCCAGCAGCTTCAAGCGGGAGGGATCCTACGAGCAGTACTTC
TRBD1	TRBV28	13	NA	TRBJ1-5	CASEGASNQPQHF	TGTGCCAGCGAGGGGGCTAGCAATCAGCCCCAGCATTTT
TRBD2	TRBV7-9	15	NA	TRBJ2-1	CASKTSGRPHNEQFF	TGTGCCAGCAAGACTAGCGGGAGACCCCACAATGAGCAGTTCTTC
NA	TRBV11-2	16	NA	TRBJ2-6	CASSFRGGSGANVLTF	TGTGCCAGCAGCTTCAGGGGCGGCTCTGGGGCCAACGTCCTGACTTTC
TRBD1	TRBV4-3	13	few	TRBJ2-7	CASSQDRGNEQYF	TGCGCCAGCAGTCAAGACAGGGGTAACGAGCAGTACTTC
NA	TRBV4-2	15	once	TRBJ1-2	CASSQDETVNYGYTF	TGTGCCAGCAGCCAAGACGAGACAGTAAACTATGGCTACACCTTC
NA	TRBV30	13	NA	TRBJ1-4	CAHGTGTNEKLFF	TGTGCCCACGGTACGGGAACTAATGAAAAACTGTTTTTT
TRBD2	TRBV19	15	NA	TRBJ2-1	CASSVTSGPYNEQFF	TGTGCCAGTAGTGTGACTAGCGGACCCTACAATGAGCAGTTCTTC
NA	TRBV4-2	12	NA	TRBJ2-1	CASSLGRGEQFF	TGTGCCAGCAGCTTGGGAAGGGGTGAGCAGTTCTTC
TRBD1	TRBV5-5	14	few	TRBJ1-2	CASSLGGRGYGYTF	TGTGCCAGCAGCTTGGGGGGCAGGGGGTATGGCTACACCTTC
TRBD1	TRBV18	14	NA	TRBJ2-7	CASSAGTGKQEQYF	TGTGCCAGCTCAGCAGGGACAGGGAAGCAAGAGCAGTACTTC
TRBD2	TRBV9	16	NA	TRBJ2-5	CASSVGGSGSKETQYF	TGTGCCAGCAGCGTAGGAGGTAGCGGGAGTAAAGAGACCCAGTACTTC
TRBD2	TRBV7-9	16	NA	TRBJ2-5	CASSHQSGGRMETQYF	TGTGCCAGCAGCCACCAGAGCGGGGGGCGGATGGAGACCCAGTACTTC
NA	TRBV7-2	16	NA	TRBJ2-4	CASSPLGGVGKNIQYF	TGTGCCAGCAGCCCCCTTGGCGGGGTGGGGAAAAACATTCAGTACTTC
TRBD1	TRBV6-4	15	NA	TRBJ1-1	CASQRWDRAVTEAFF	TGTGCCAGCCAACGGTGGGACAGGGCTGTCACTGAAGCTTTCTTT
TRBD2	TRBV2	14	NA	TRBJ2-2	CASRGLAGTGELFF	TGTGCCAGCAGGGGACTAGCGGGCACCGGGGAGCTGTTTTTT
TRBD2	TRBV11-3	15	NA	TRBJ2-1	CASSFRTSGDNEQFF	TGTGCCAGCAGCTTCCGGACTAGCGGGGACAATGAGCAGTTCTTC
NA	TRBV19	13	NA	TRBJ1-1	CASRPTVNTEAFF	TGTGCCAGTAGACCGACAGTGAACACTGAAGCTTTCTTT
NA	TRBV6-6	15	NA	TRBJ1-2	CASNPDRKLNYGYTF	TGTGCCAGCAATCCCGACAGGAAACTAAACTATGGCTACACCTTC
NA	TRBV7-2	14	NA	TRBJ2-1	CASSLAYRSNEQFF	TGTGCCAGCAGCTTAGCGTACAGGTCCAATGAGCAGTTCTTC
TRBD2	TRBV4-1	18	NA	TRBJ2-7	CASSQVAPTSGLTYEQYF	TGCGCCAGCAGCCAAGTTGCCCCTACTAGCGGGTTAACCTACGAGCAGTACTTC
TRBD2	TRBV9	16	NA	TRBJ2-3	CASSPGGRGLTDTQYF	TGTGCCAGCAGCCCCGGTGGGAGGGGTCTCACAGATACGCAGTATTTT
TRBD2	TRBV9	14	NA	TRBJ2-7	CASSVGSGSYEQYF	TGTGCCAGCAGCGTAGGGAGCGGGAGCTACGAGCAGTACTTC
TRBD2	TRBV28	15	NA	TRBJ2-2	CASSLQLATTGELFF	TGTGCCAGCAGTTTACAACTAGCGACCACCGGGGAGCTGTTTTTT
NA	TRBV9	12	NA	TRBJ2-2	CASSVSPGELFF	TGTGCCAGCAGCGTGTCTCCCGGGGAGCTGTTTTTT
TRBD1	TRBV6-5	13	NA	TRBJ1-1	CASSNTGDTEAFF	TGTGCCAGCAGTAACACAGGGGACACTGAAGCTTTCTTT
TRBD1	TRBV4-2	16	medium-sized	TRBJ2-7	CASSQEGMGQDFEQYF	TGTGCCAGCAGCCAAGAAGGAATGGGACAGGACTTCGAGCAGTACTTC
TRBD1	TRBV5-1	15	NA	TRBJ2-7	CASSLARQGIYEQYF	TGCGCCAGCAGCTTGGCCAGACAGGGGATATACGAGCAGTACTTC
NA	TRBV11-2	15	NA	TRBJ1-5	CASSLSGLVNQPQHF	TGTGCCAGCAGCTTATCGGGATTGGTCAATCAGCCCCAGCATTTT
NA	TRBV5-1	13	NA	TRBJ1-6	CASSLGENSPLHF	TGCGCCAGCAGCTTGGGGGAGAATTCACCCCTCCACTTT
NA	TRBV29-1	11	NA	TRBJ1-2	CSVPETGGYTF	TGCAGCGTCCCAGAAACGGGAGGCTACACCTTC
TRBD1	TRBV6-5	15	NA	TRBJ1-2	CASSYSAGGSYGYTF	TGTGCCAGCAGTTACTCGGCAGGGGGCAGTTATGGCTACACCTTC
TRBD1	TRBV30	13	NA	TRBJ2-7	CAWTLTGANEQYF	TGTGCCTGGACCCTGACAGGGGCGAACGAGCAGTACTTC
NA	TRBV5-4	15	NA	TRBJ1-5	CASSLDGRPNQPQHF	TGTGCCAGCAGCTTGGACGGGAGGCCCAATCAGCCCCAGCATTTT
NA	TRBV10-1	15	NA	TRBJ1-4	CASSLNRQPGEKLFF	TGCGCCAGCAGCCTTAACAGACAGCCCGGGGAAAAACTGTTTTTT
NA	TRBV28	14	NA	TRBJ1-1	CASSAGGGNTEAFF	TGTGCCAGCAGTGCGGGGGGTGGAAACACTGAAGCTTTCTTT
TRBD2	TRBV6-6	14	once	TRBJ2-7	CASSYSGGRDEQYF	TGTGCCAGCAGTTACTCCGGGGGGAGGGACGAGCAGTACTTC
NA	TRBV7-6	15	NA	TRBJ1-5	CASSLGQGPNQPQHF	TGTGCCAGCAGCTTAGGGCAGGGGCCAAATCAGCCCCAGCATTTT
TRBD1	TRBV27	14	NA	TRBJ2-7	CASSLSRGPHEQYF	TGTGCCAGCAGTTTATCCAGGGGGCCCCACGAGCAGTACTTC
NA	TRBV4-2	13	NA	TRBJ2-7	CASSQGGSYEQYF	TGTGCCAGCAGCCAGGGGGGCTCCTACGAGCAGTACTTC